This T cell receptor beta chain stems from a study of blood T cell repertoires in COVID-19. Across the study: Sample material is recorded as cDNA or gDNA derived from T cells, B-cell-depleted T cells, or PBMCs.

V was clipped by 5 bases and J by 3 bases; unmatched bases: 4. The CDR3 length is 15 residues. CDR1 and CDR2 from the germline V gene are SGHRS and YFSETQ. Original processing notes: Nucleated cell counts were estimated from reference gene primer amplification. Clones were sequenced by immunoSEQ multiplex PCR, and TCRdb holds only the in-frame ones, with some missing. V and J calls and clone size follow that table, whereas D and trimming were derived from the DNA. The sample yields approximately 300,000 clones, about 86% seen once. Sequencing used peripheral blood. This chain uses TRBV5-1 with TRBJ2-2, with 10 bases identical to TRBD1. This clonotype was obtained from a woman aged 45-60 years with acute or convalescent COVID-19. CDR3 nucleotide sequence: TGCGCCAGCAGGGGAGGACAGGGGGACACCGGGGAGCTGTTTTTT. It codes for CASRGGQGDTGELFF.